A selection of T cell receptor beta chains follows, all from one sample in a study of Tregs in tolerant kidney transplant recipients. The assay was immunoSEQ multiplex PCR, and TCRdb's table has in-frame clones only and misses some. Among about 64,000 clones listed, 95% to 98% were seen once. This material consisted of Tregs from blood, taken before the transplant. The receptors come from a human donor who received a combined kidney and bone marrow transplant. CDR3s include the opening cysteine and the closing phenylalanine or tryptophan. Fields, in order: D gene, CDR3 length, J gene, V gene, clone size, CDR3 DNA, CDR3 protein. D genes are given only for firm matches. Size values are once, few and many counts, or a class for expanded clones, and some rows have none.

>-|15|TRBJ1-2|TRBV15|-
TGTGCCACCAGCAGAGATAGCAACGGCTACTATGGCTACACCTTC
CATSRDSNGYYGYTF
>TRBD2|15|TRBJ2-7|TRBV6-6|-
TGTGCCAGCAGAACCACTAGCGGGGGGGTCTACGAGCAGTACTTC
CASRTTSGGVYEQYF
>TRBD1|16|TRBJ1-1|TRBV7-9|-
TGTGCCAGCAGCCCGATGCCGGGACAGGACCCGATAAGAGCTTTCTTT
CASSPMPGQDPIRAFF
>-|15|TRBJ1-1|TRBV11-3|-
TGTGCCAGCAGCTTACGAGTAGGGGGGAACACTGAAGCTTTCTTT
CASSLRVGGNTEAFF
>-|13|TRBJ1-1|TRBV5-1|-
TGCGCCAGCATGGACTCAGTGAACACTGAAGCTTTCTTT
CASMDSVNTEAFF
>TRBD1|13|TRBJ1-2|TRBV19|-
TGTGCCAGTAGACCGGGACAGGTCTATGGCTACACCTTC
CASRPGQVYGYTF
>-|15|TRBJ1-2|TRBV6-1|-
TGTGCCAGCAGTGAAGAGCCCAGGGTGAACTATGGCTACACCTTC
CASSEEPRVNYGYTF
>TRBD2|15|TRBJ2-7|TRBV9|-
TGTGCCAGCAGCCTGGCTCCTAGCGGTTCCTACGAGCAGTACTTC
CASSLAPSGSYEQYF
>TRBD1|15|TRBJ2-7|TRBV11-3|-
TGTGCCAGCAGCTCCCTCGGGACAGGGTCCTACGAGCAGTACTTC
CASSSLGTGSYEQYF
>TRBD2|14|TRBJ2-7|TRBV6-1|-
TGTGCCAGCAGACGGGCCGGGGGGGCCGTTGAGCAGTACTTC
CASRRAGGAVEQYF
>-|17|TRBJ1-1|TRBV10-3|-
TGTGCCACCTACGATTCGGACAGCTGGTCCATGAACACTGAAGCTTTCTTT
CATYDSDSWSMNTEAFF
>-|12|TRBJ2-3|TRBV5-5|-
TGTGCCAGCAGCTTATTAACAGATACGCAGTATTTT
CASSLLTDTQYF
>-|16|TRBJ1-6|TRBV19|-
TGTGCCAGTAGTCCCCGGGCAGGGCTCTATAATTCACCCCTCCACTTT
CASSPRAGLYNSPLHF
>-|16|TRBJ2-7|TRBV11-3|-
TGTGCCAGCAGCTCCCACCTAGCCGGTGTCTCATACGAGCAGTACTTC
CASSSHLAGVSYEQYF
>TRBD2|18|TRBJ2-2|TRBV12-5|-
TGTGCTAGTGGTTTCTCCTCTGGGACTAGCAGTTTCACCGGGGAGCTGTTTTTT
CASGFSSGTSSFTGELFF
>-|16|TRBJ2-3|TRBV27|-
TGTGCCAGCAGTTTTCTTGGGGGAGGGGGAACAGATACGCAGTATTTT
CASSFLGGGGTDTQYF
>-|13|TRBJ1-1|TRBV10-3|-
TGTGCCATCAGTCGCACAGTGAACACTGAAGCTTTCTTT
CAISRTVNTEAFF
>-|17|TRBJ2-7|TRBV7-2|-
TGTGCCAGCAGCTTACTTTCGGTCAGGGGCCCCCACTACGAGCAGTACTTC
CASSLLSVRGPHYEQYF
>TRBD1|13|TRBJ1-1|TRBV30|-
TGTGCCTGGAAGTACGACAGGGCGACTGAAGCTTTCTTT
CAWKYDRATEAFF
>-|13|TRBJ2-7|TRBV5-1|-
TGCGCCAGCAGCCCCGACACGCTATACGAGCAGTACTTC
CASSPDTLYEQYF
>-|13|TRBJ2-4|TRBV5-1|-
TGCGCCAGCAAGGCAGGGACCAAAAACATTCAGTACTTC
CASKAGTKNIQYF
>TRBD2|17|TRBJ2-1|TRBV4-3|-
TGCGCCAGCAGCCATCTCCGATCTCTAGCGGGGGCAGGTGAGCAGTTCTTC
CASSHLRSLAGAGEQFF
>-|17|TRBJ1-2|TRBV27|-
TGTGCCAGCAGTTTATCCGTTGGGGAATCGGGGCGGGGTGGCTACACCTTC
CASSLSVGESGRGGYTF
>-|15|TRBJ2-2|TRBV5-5|-
TGTGCCAGCAGCCTCCTTGGGGCATCGAGCGGGGAGCTGTTTTTT
CASSLLGASSGELFF
>-|16|TRBJ1-2|TRBV5-1|-
TGCGCCAGCAGCCGAGGGAGAGCAGGACCTAACTATGGCTACACCTTC
CASSRGRAGPNYGYTF
>TRBD2|13|TRBJ2-7|TRBV6-5|once
TGTGCCAGCAGTTACCCGGGGGGGTACGAGCAGTACTTC
CASSYPGGYEQYF
>-|14|TRBJ1-3|TRBV4-3|-
TGCGCCAGCAGCCAAGTGTCTGCTGGAAACACCATATATTTT
CASSQVSAGNTIYF
>-|13|TRBJ1-5|TRBV19|-
TGTGCCAGTAGTCTAACAGGGAATCAGCCCCAGCATTTT
CASSLTGNQPQHF
>-|16|TRBJ1-2|TRBV30|-
TGTGCCTGGAGTGTTCCCGTGGGGGGGGCCGGCTATGGCTACACCTTC
CAWSVPVGGAGYGYTF
>TRBD2|16|TRBJ2-1|TRBV10-3|-
TGTGCCATCAGGGGGACTAGCGGAAGCTCCTACAATGAGCAGTTCTTC
CAIRGTSGSSYNEQFF
>TRBD2|15|TRBJ2-2|TRBV7-9|-
TGTGCCAGCAGCTTCTGGGGGGGTGCCACCGGGGAGCTGTTTTTT
CASSFWGGATGELFF
>TRBD2|16|TRBJ2-3|TRBV5-4|-
TGTGCCAGCAGCTTGGGGACTAGCGCCAGCACAGATACGCAGTATTTT
CASSLGTSASTDTQYF
>-|13|TRBJ2-5|TRBV19|-
TGTGCCAGTAGTATTCGCCTAGCGGAGACCCAGTACTTC
CASSIRLAETQYF
>-|13|TRBJ2-1|TRBV5-4|once
TGTGCCAGCAGCTTGGGGCAGGCGAATGAGCAGTTCTTC
CASSLGQANEQFF
>TRBD2|16|TRBJ2-1|TRBV19|-
TGTGCCAGTAGAATATTAGCGGGTACCTCCTACAATGAGCAGTTCTTC
CASRILAGTSYNEQFF
>TRBD2|16|TRBJ2-7|TRBV10-3|-
TGTGCCATCAGTGAGTCGGGGACTAGCGGATACTACGAGCAGTACTTC
CAISESGTSGYYEQYF
>-|14|TRBJ1-4|TRBV7-2|once
TGTGCCAGCAGCCCACGGGTTAATAATGAAAAACTGTTTTTT
CASSPRVNNEKLFF